This T cell receptor (beta chain) was sequenced for a study of Tregs in tolerant kidney transplant recipients. The repertoire was sequenced with immunoSEQ multiplex PCR; TCRdb's copy has only in-frame clones and lacks some. This table holds roughly 70,000 clones, 65% to 85% found once. Regarding this clone: As yet, its antigen is unknown.

Germline assignment: CDR1 MNHEY and CDR2 SVGAGI. V lost 5 bases, J lost 4 bases, and 11 bases lay in between. This CDR3 region has 14 residues. Study results and limitations: Biological reproducibility was not directly addressed in this study. Findings come from small patient numbers and require larger validation. Tregs expanded with activated donor B cells seemed most donor-specific.

Unstimulated Tregs (CD4+CD25+CD127-) and CD4+CD25- non-Tregs were sorted from PBMCs. Sequencing was done on a sample of CD4+ T cells from blood. This TCR derives from a human donor in good health. The chain recombines TRBV6-5 with TRBJ2-2; D is uncertain. CDR3 residues: CASSDLVGTGELFF. Here the CDR3 DNA reads TGTGCCAGCAGTGACCTGGTCGGCACCGGGGAGCTGTTTTTT.